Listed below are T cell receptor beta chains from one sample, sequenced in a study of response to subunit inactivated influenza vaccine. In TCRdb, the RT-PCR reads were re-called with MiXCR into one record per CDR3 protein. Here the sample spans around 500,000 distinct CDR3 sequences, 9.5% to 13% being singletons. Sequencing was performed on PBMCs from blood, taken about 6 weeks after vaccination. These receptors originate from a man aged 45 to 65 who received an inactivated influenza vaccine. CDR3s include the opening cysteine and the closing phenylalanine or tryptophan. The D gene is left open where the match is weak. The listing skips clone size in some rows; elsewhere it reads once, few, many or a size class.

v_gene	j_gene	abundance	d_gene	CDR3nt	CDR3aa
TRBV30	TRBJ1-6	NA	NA	TGTGCCTGGAGTGGACAGATGAATTCACCCCTCCACTTT	CAWSGQMNSPLHF
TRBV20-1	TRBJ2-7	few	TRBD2	TGCAGTGCTAGAGCCGGACTAGCGGGGGTCTACGAGCAGTACTTC	CSARAGLAGVYEQYF
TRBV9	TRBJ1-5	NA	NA	TGTGCCAGCAGCGCGGGAGCGAGCTTCACTAGCAATCAGCCCCAGCATTTT	CASSAGASFTSNQPQHF
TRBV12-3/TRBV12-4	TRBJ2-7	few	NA	TGTGCCAGCAGTTTATTCAGGGGGGCACGCGAGCAGTACTTC	CASSLFRGAREQYF
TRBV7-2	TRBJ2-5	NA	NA	TGTGCCAGCAGCTCATTGACACCGCCGGGGACCCAGTACTTC	CASSSLTPPGTQYF
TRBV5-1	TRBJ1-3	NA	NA	TGCGCCAGCAGCGCGGGCACGGAAGGAAACACCATATATTTT	CASSAGTEGNTIYF
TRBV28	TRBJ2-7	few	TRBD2	TGTGCCAGCACTAGCGGGAGGGCCTACGAGCAGTACTTC	CASTSGRAYEQYF
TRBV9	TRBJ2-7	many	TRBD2	TGTGCCAGCAGTCCTAGCGGGCGCAGCTCCTACGAGCAGTACTTC	CASSPSGRSSYEQYF
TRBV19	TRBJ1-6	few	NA	TGTGCCAGTAGTATCGGACAGTATAATTCACCCCTCCACTTT	CASSIGQYNSPLHF
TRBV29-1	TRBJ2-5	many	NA	TGCAGCGTTGGAGCCCAGGGACGGCTGTTACAAGAGACCCAGTACTTC	CSVGAQGRLLQETQYF
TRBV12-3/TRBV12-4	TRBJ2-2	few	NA	TGTGCCAGCAGCCCCACTAGGGGTAAAGCCGGGGAGCTGTTTTTT	CASSPTRGKAGELFF
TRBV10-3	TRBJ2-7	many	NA	TGTGCCATCGGAGCGGGCCCCGCCTACGAGCAGTACTTC	CAIGAGPAYEQYF
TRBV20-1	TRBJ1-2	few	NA	TGCAGTGCTAGAGATAATCCTGGAACGTATGGCTACACCTTC	CSARDNPGTYGYTF
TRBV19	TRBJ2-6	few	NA	TGTGCCAGTAGTATGTGGGAAGGGCCTTCTGGGGCCAACGTCCTGACTTTC	CASSMWEGPSGANVLTF
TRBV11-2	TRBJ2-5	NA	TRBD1	TGTGCCAGCAGCTTCCAGACAGGGGATGGCGAGACCCAGTACTTC	CASSFQTGDGETQYF
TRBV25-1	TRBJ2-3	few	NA	TGTGCCAGCAGAGGGGGGAGTGCCCCGCAGTATTTT	CASRGGSAPQYF
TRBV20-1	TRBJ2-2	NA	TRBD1	TGCAGTGCCGAAAGGCGGGGACAGGGTAACACCGGGGAGCTGTTTTTT	CSAERRGQGNTGELFF
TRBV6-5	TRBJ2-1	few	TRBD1	TGTGCCAGCAGTTACTCGACATCTTGGGACAGGGGATGGGATGAGCAGTTCTTC	CASSYSTSWDRGWDEQFF
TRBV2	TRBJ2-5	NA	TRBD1	TGTGCCAGCGGGGGACAGGGACCGCAAGAGACCCAGTACTTC	CASGGQGPQETQYF
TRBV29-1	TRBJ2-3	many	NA	TGCAGCGCCCTGGGGACTCCCAAACACCATAGCACAGATACGCAGTATTTT	CSALGTPKHHSTDTQYF
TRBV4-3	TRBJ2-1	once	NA	TGCGCCAGCAGCCAAGGCTACTGGACTGACGCCTACAATGAGCAGTTCTTC	CASSQGYWTDAYNEQFF
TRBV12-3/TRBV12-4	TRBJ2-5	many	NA	TGTGCCAGCAGTTTATGGTCGACGGAGCAAGAGACCCAGTACTTC	CASSLWSTEQETQYF
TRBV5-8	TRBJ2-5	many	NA	TGTGCCACCCAAGGAAGGGCGGGGGAGACCCAGTACTTC	CATQGRAGETQYF
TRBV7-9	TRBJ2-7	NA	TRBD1	TGTGCCAGCAGCCCGAGGGGACAGGGAACTTACGAGCAGTACTTC	CASSPRGQGTYEQYF
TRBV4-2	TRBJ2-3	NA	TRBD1	TGTGCCAGCAGCCAATCGGGACAGGGGTCAGATACGCAGTATTTT	CASSQSGQGSDTQYF
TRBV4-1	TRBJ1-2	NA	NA	TGCGCCAGCAGCAAGAAAGTGGGAGATGGCTACACCTTC	CASSKKVGDGYTF
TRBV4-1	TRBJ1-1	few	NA	TGCGCCAGCAGCCCAGGGGTGAGCACTGAAGCTTTCTTT	CASSPGVSTEAFF
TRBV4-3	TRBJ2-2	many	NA	TGCGCCAGCAGCTTTAGGTGGGGACCGAACACCGGGGAGCTGTTTTTT	CASSFRWGPNTGELFF
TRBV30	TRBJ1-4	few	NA	TGTGCCTGGAGTGTATCCACTGCGACAGAAAAACTGTTTTTT	CAWSVSTATEKLFF